The source of this T cell receptor (beta chain) is a study of T cell responses to AZD1222 COVID-19 vaccine. Turning to the study itself: Pooling was applied to second doses at about 4 or about 12 weeks.

Per germline, CDR1 MDHEN and CDR2 SYDVKM. The CDR3 contains 12 residues. The V end was cut by 8 bases, the J end by 4 bases, with 11 bases between. Study-level points and caveats: Reports indicate that nearly half of spike-specific TCRs are directed at unmutated variant regions. Only a handful of AZD1222 recipients were seropositive at baseline. Clonal diversity may have been underestimated, and the donors were mostly white British, with more females than males.

Regarding this clone: Antigen: not known.

Clones were sequenced by immunoSEQ multiplex PCR, and TCRdb holds only the in-frame ones, with some missing. The table shows about 140,000 clones, with approximately 88% occurring only once. The rearrangement links TRBV28 to TRBJ1-2; TRBD1 might be the D (6 bases). The origin of this receptor is an adult in good health. Sequenced material: peripheral blood, taken on day 0 of AZD1222 vaccination. The CDR3 region is CASLAGAYGYTF. CDR3 nucleotides: TGTGCCAGCCTAGCAGGGGCCTATGGCTACACCTTC.